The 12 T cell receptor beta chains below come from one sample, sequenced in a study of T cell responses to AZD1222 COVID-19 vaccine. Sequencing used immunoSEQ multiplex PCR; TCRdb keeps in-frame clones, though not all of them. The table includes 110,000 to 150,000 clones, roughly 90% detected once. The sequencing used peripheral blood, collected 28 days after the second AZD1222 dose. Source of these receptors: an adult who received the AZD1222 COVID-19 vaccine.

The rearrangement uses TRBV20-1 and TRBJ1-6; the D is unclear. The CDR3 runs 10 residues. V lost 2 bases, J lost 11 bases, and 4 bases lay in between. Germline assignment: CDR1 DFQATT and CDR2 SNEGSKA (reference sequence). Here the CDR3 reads CSARYPPLHF. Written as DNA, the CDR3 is TGCAGTGCTAGATACCCACCCCTCCACTTT.

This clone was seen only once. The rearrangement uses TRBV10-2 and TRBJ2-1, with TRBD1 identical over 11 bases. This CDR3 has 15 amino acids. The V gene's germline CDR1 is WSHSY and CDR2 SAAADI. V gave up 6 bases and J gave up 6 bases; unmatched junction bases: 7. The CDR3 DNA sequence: TGCGCCAGCAGGGTAGGACAGGGGGCTTTCAATGAGCAGTTCTTC. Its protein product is CASRVGQGAFNEQFF.

The CDR3 sequence is CAISEGLAGVEEQFF. CDR3 DNA sequence: TGTGCCATCAGTGAGGGGCTAGCGGGAGTTGAAGAGCAGTTCTTC. This chain links TRBV10-3 with TRBJ2-1, with TRBD2 identical over 10 bases. With 2 bases clipped from V and 10 bases from J, the junction kept 8 bases outside the gene matches. The CDR3 extends over 15 amino acids. Germline values: CDR1 ENHRY, CDR2 SYGVKD.

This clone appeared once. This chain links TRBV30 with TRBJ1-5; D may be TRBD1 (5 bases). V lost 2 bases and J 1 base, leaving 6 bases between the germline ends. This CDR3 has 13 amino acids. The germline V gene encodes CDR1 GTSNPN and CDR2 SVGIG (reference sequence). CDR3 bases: TGTGCCTGGAGTAGGGGCAGCAATCAGCCCCAGCATTTT. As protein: CAWSRGSNQPQHF.

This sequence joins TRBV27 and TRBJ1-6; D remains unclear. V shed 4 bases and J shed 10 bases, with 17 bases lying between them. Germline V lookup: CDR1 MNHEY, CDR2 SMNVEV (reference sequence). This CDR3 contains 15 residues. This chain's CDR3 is CASSYGATSSSPLHF. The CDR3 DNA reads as TGTGCCAGCAGTTATGGTGCTACGTCAAGCTCACCCCTCCACTTT.

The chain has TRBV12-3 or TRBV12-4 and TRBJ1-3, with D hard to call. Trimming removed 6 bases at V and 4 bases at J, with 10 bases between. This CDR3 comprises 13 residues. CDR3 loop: CASRSGRGNTIYF. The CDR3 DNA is TGTGCCAGCAGATCCGGACGCGGAAACACCATATATTTT.

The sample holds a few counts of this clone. The CDR3 sequence: CSAADLGVQFF. As DNA, the CDR3 is TGCAGTGCCGCCGATTTAGGGGTGCAGTTCTTC. The chain joins TRBV20-1 to TRBJ2-1; TRBD1 is a possible D gene (5 bases). Per the germline V gene, CDR1 is DFQATT and CDR2 is SNEGSKA (reference sequence). CDR3 length equals 11 residues. The ends were cut back, 6 bases at V and 12 bases at J, with 15 bases in the middle.

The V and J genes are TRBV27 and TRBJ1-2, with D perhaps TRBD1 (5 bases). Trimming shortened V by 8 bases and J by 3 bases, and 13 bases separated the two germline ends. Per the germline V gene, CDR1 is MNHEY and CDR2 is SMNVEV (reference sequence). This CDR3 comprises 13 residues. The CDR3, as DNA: TGTGCCAGCGCCCAGGGTTTCTACTATGGCTACACCTTC. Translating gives CASAQGFYYGYTF.

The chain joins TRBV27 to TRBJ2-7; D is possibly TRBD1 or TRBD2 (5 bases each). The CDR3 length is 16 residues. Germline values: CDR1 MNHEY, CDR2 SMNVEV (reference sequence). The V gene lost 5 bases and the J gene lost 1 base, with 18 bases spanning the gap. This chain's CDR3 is CASSPGPGRSSYEQYF. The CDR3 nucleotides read TGTGCCAGCAGTCCGGGACCTGGGAGATCATCCTACGAGCAGTACTTC.

The CDR3 DNA is TGCGCCAGCAGCTCGGGAGCCGGTAGAGCCTATGGCTACACCTTC. It translates to CASSSGAGRAYGYTF. The chain couples TRBV5-1 to TRBJ1-2; D is undetermined. The ends were cut back, 3 bases at V and 4 bases at J, with 16 bases in the middle. This CDR3 spans 15 amino acids. CDR1 and CDR2 from the germline V gene are SGHRS and YFSETQ.

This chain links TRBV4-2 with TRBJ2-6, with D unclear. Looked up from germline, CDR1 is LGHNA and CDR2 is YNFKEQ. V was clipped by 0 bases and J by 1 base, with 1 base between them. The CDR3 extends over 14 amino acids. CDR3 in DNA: TGTGCCAGCAGCCAAGATTCTGGGGCCAACGTCCTGACTTTC. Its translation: CASSQDSGANVLTF.

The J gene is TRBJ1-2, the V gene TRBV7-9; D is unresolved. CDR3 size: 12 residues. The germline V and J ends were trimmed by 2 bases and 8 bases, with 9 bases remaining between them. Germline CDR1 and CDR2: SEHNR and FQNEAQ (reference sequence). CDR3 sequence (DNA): TGTGCCAGCAGCTTATCGGCAGTCGGCTACACCTTC. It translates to CASSLSAVGYTF.